This T cell receptor (beta chain) comes out of a study of regulatory T cells in long-lasting Graves disease. Whole-study context: By definition, persistent Graves' disease involved antithyroid drugs for over 5 years alongside positive TSH receptor antibodies. Study-level points and caveats: In persistent patients, shared public clonotypes (more than 2,500) outnumbered those in new patients (966).

As concerns this clonotype: Its antigen is undetermined. Germline is not matched at one junction end, which may reflect a read error.

Time point: persistent/refractory GD, antithyroid drugs over 5 years with positive TRAb. Scientists built the TCR library using RNA that was extracted from PBMCs. Assembly of TCR beta libraries relied on iRepertoire HTBI primers together with Arm-PCR of CDR3 regions. MiXCR, applied by TCRdb to the multiplex PCR reads, yields one record per CDR3 protein. Found here are about 460,000 distinct CDR3 sequences, roughly 23% of them singletons; the top ten hold around 14%. Germline values: CDR1 GTSNPN, CDR2 SVGIG (reference sequence). The CDR3 extends over 17 amino acids. The TCR comes from a female donor with Graves disease. The chain combines TRBV30 with TRBJ1-5; D is unresolved. Sequences were derived from peripheral blood mononuclear cells (PBMCs), sampled when the disease was refractory, from a patient treated with antithyroid drugs. CDR3 sequence (DNA): TGTGCCTGGAGTGTACGCGGTCAACCCTATAGCAGTCAGCCCCAGCATTTT. Protein product: CAWSVRGQPYSSQPQHF.